This T cell receptor beta chain derives from a study of spatial heterogeneity in lung cancer. Across the whole study: Consistent detection of more beta-chain than alpha-chain sequences was observed.

The time point was: blood at routine non-recurrence follow-up after resection. TCRdb re-called the 5' RACE reads through MiXCR, storing one row per CDR3 protein. The sample lists under 150,000 distinct CDR3 sequences; 11% were seen once. The germline V and J ends were trimmed by 6 bases and 6 bases, with 9 bases remaining between them. Germline CDR1 KGHSH, CDR2 LQKENI. The CDR3 spans 12 residues. The V gene is TRBV18, the J gene TRBJ2-1; D is uncertain. This receptor was taken from a female donor with early-stage non-small cell lung cancer. Source: PBMCs, taken at follow-up. The CDR3 coding sequence is TGTGCCAGCTCGCCCGTCACCAATGAGCAGTTCTTC. It is translated as CASSPVTNEQFF.